The rows below give T cell receptor beta chains drawn from one sample of a study of CD8 T cells in ankylosing spondylitis. TCRdb ran MiXCR on the 5' RACE reads and lists one entry per CDR3 protein. The sample consists of fewer than 250,000 distinct CDR3 sequences, about 10% of them appearing once. Specimen: blood, either unsorted or a sorted T cell fraction (not recorded which). Receptors originate from a male donor with ankylosing spondylitis or in good health (not recorded which). The CDR3 runs from the conserved cysteine through the conserved F or W. The D gene is left open where the match is weak. Clone size is given for some rows only: seen once, a few or many times, or a class if the clone is expanded.

clone size: few; V gene: TRBV19; D gene: NA; J gene: TRBJ2-5; CDR3 DNA: TGTGCCAGTATGGACAGCGACCAAGAGACCCAGTACTTC; CDR3 protein: CASMDSDQETQYF
clone size: NA; V gene: TRBV7-9; D gene: NA; J gene: TRBJ2-2; CDR3 DNA: TGTGCCAGCAGCTCTTCGTGGAGGGCCGGGACCGGGGAGCTGTTTTTT; CDR3 protein: CASSSSWRAGTGELFF
clone size: many; V gene: TRBV12-3/TRBV12-4; D gene: NA; J gene: TRBJ1-1; CDR3 DNA: TGTGCCAGCAGTTGGGCGAGGGGGACTGAAGCTTTCTTT; CDR3 protein: CASSWARGTEAFF
clone size: many; V gene: TRBV2; D gene: TRBD2; J gene: TRBJ2-1; CDR3 DNA: TGTGCCAGCAGTTTTACTAGCGGGGGGCCCTCCTACAATGAGCAGTTCTTC; CDR3 protein: CASSFTSGGPSYNEQFF
clone size: few; V gene: TRBV25-1; D gene: NA; J gene: TRBJ2-5; CDR3 DNA: TGTGCCAGCCTCACCGGCTGGCAAACTAGCTCCCAAGAGACCCAGTACTTC; CDR3 protein: CASLTGWQTSSQETQYF
clone size: many; V gene: TRBV25-1; D gene: NA; J gene: TRBJ1-3; CDR3 DNA: TGTGCCAGTAGGGACAACACCATATATTTT; CDR3 protein: CASRDNTIYF
clone size: many; V gene: TRBV20-1; D gene: NA; J gene: TRBJ2-1; CDR3 DNA: TGCAGTGCTAGAACCCCCACCACCGGACTACTTAACAATGAGCAGTTCTTC; CDR3 protein: CSARTPTTGLLNNEQFF
clone size: many; V gene: TRBV7-9; D gene: NA; J gene: TRBJ1-1; CDR3 DNA: TGTGCCAGCAGCGGAGAAAGGGGATGGGATTTCTTT; CDR3 protein: CASSGERGWDFF
clone size: many; V gene: TRBV7-6; D gene: NA; J gene: TRBJ2-7; CDR3 DNA: TGTGCCAGCAGCCCCCGGGGGAGGAGCTACGAGCAGTACTTC; CDR3 protein: CASSPRGRSYEQYF
clone size: many; V gene: TRBV5-1; D gene: NA; J gene: TRBJ2-6; CDR3 DNA: TGCGCCAGCAGCTTGGTTGGCGAGGGGGCCAACGTCCTGACTTTC; CDR3 protein: CASSLVGEGANVLTF
clone size: NA; V gene: TRBV6-2/TRBV6-3; D gene: TRBD2; J gene: TRBJ2-7; CDR3 DNA: TGTGCCAGCAGTTACAGCGGGGCGCCCTACGAGCAGTACTTC; CDR3 protein: CASSYSGAPYEQYF
clone size: NA; V gene: TRBV18; D gene: TRBD1; J gene: TRBJ2-7; CDR3 DNA: TGTGCCAGCTCCCCCACGGGACAGGGGTACGAGCAGTACTTC; CDR3 protein: CASSPTGQGYEQYF
clone size: many; V gene: TRBV5-4; D gene: NA; J gene: TRBJ2-7; CDR3 DNA: TGTGCCAGCAGCCCATCCGGAGGCCTCTACGAGCAGTACTTC; CDR3 protein: CASSPSGGLYEQYF
clone size: many; V gene: TRBV30; D gene: NA; J gene: TRBJ2-7; CDR3 DNA: TGTGCCTGGAGCGCATTAAAAAAGGCACAGCAGTACTTC; CDR3 protein: CAWSALKKAQQYF
clone size: few; V gene: TRBV3-1; D gene: NA; J gene: TRBJ1-1; CDR3 DNA: TGTGCCAGCAGCCGTGACAGGGAAGCTTTCTTT; CDR3 protein: CASSRDREAFF